The clone carrying this T cell receptor beta chain occurred once. The CDR3 spans 15 residues. Looked up from germline, CDR1 is SNHLY and CDR2 is FYNNEI. V gave up 3 bases and J gave up 3 bases, with 12 bases separating them. The data originate from a study of blood T cell repertoires in COVID-19. Study as a whole: The cDNA or gDNA used as material had been derived from T cells, B-cell-depleted T cells, or PBMCs.

In the study's own analysis: Quantification of nucleated cells was approximated via reference gene primer amplification. Sequenced by immunoSEQ multiplex PCR; TCRdb stores in-frame clones only, minus some. V, J and clone size derive from that table, while D and trimming were established from the DNA sequence. The sample has a few hundred thousand clones; roughly 90% are singletons. The study recruited people aged 18 to 89 years across roughly 23 US areas. In assigning cohorts, the study relied on participant-reported clinical history. The chain carries TRBV2 and TRBJ2-4; D remains unclear. What was sequenced was PBMCs or T cells enriched from blood (not recorded which). This clonotype was sampled from a woman between 18 and 29 years old with acute COVID-19. CDR3 amino acids: CASSDPSTGKNIQYF. DNA for the CDR3: TGTGCCAGCAGTGACCCATCGACGGGCAAAAACATTCAGTACTTC.